This T cell receptor (beta chain) was captured in a study of beta chain features in type 1 diabetes (dated by TCRdb to the late 2010s). About the study as a whole: Patients and healthy donors did not differ in mean age, gender distribution, total cell number or subset yield. Whereas all 30 or so donors provided naive and central memory subsets, regulatory and stem cell-like memory subsets were isolated from just 8 patients and roughly 8 healthy donors. A total of roughly 100 million sorted cells were examined across all samples, and RNA yield correlated strongly with the number of cells per subset. The study compared the TCRB repertoires of sorted circulating CD4+ T cell subsets in recently diagnosed type 1 diabetes patients with those in matched healthy donors.

Comments on this clone: What this receptor recognizes is not known. No much larger clonotype is one base removed from it; base qualities were not supplied.

Broad study findings and their caveats: HLA sub-analyses involved small numbers of individuals, so any influence of HLA type on TCRB rearrangement remained unresolved. PCR might favor shorter templates, but patient and control samples were amplified and corrected together, so any skew would affect both groups equally. Naive, central memory and regulatory TCRB repertoires appeared to be more similar among patients than among healthy donors. In all four CD4+ subsets, TCRB CDR3 length was moderately but significantly shorter in type 1 diabetes patients. Patients with type 1 diabetes made fewer insertions and deleted more nucleotides at VDJ recombination sites, implying thymic rearrangement abnormalities. Because cDNA was sequenced instead of genomic DNA, activated cells with high expression could be over-represented, although the groups did not differ in activation or CD3 levels.

A single peripheral blood draw of approximately 120 mL on average was collected from each donor into heparinised tubes. Naive, central memory, regulatory and stem cell-like memory CD4+ T cells were sorted on a BD FACSAria II using a panel including CD45RO, CCR7, CD25, CD127, CD95 and CD27. A purity above 95% was achieved for all sorted populations. PBMCs were separated immediately by Lymphoprep density gradient centrifugation and were stained directly, without being cultured. So that batch effects would be minimized, each experiment stained and sorted samples in pairs, pairing one healthy donor with one patient. All of the isolated RNA was reverse transcribed with the High Capacity cDNA Reverse Transcription Kit, so expressed TCRB transcripts were sequenced. Deep immunoSEQ sequencing was performed on naive, central memory and regulatory T cell samples, with an average of roughly 4 million total reads per sample. After sorted cells were lysed in RLT buffer, RNA was extracted with DNase-treated RNeasy Micro or Mini kits, with the choice depending on cell number. Each cell subset was processed on its own to prevent cross-contamination, while patient and healthy donor samples were processed together. TCRB sequences were amplified from cDNA with the immunoSEQ multiplex PCR, producing 87-bp fragments spanning the CDR3 region. Sequencing of the amplicons was done on the Illumina HiSeq platform. In the paper's pipeline: PCR bias was corrected computationally using synthetic template baselines, and reads within Hamming distance 2 were collapsed, with unmergeable singletons discarded. Reads were aligned against IMGT to assign V, D and J genes, CDR3 length and insertions or deletions at six rearrangement sites. Clonotype counts were normalized to sorted cell number within each subset before computing true diversity and Gini coefficients with the tcR R package. The overlap coefficient, calculated on TCRB nucleotide sequences, was used to quantify repertoire sharing. Out-of-frame TCRB sequences from naive cells were analyzed as a proxy for the pre-selection repertoire. Imported from immuneACCESS, the table was reduced by TCRdb to in-frame sequences with V and J called. These copies leave out some clones; in studies compared against another copy, an unresolved V gene accounts for under half, and the cause of the remainder is not known. V and J calls and clone size follow that table, whereas D and trimming were derived from the DNA. The sample table lists almost 350,000 clones, about 19% of them with a count of one. The ten largest account for 0.044% of the sample.

Trimming removed 8 bases from V and 4 bases from J, leaving 5 bases between the germline ends. Based on the germline V gene, the CDR1 and CDR2 sequences are SNHLY and FYNNEI. Inclusive of the bounding cysteine and phenylalanine, the CDR3 is 10 residues long. The kept DNA is CDR3 alone, 30 bases in frame from the first base. This clonotype was sampled from a woman aged 18-29 years in good health. Specimen: naive CD4+ T cells from blood. Read against the paper, the sample's cell subset or site label means: true naive CD4+ T cells. The chain employs TRBV2 and TRBJ2-5; the D gene is not confidently resolved. The CDR3 reads as follows: CASRLETQYF. The DNA reads as follows: TGTGCCAGCCGTCTAGAGACCCAGTACTTC. Here the CDR3 is joined to the reference TRBV2 and TRBJ2-5 genes, and the full variable domain is: EPEVTQTPSHQVTQMGQEVILRCVPISNHLYFYWYRQILGQKVEFLVSFYNNEISEKSEIFDDQFSVERPDGSNFTLKIRSTKLEDSAMYFCASRLETQYFGPGTRLLVL.